This note documents a single T cell receptor (beta chain) sequence. Its antigen is currently unknown. The junction shows a germline mismatch at one end, possibly a read error. The data were taken from a study of tumor and adjacent non-tumor tissue in lung cancer. The study's findings and limits: Significantly higher TCR diversity was found in tumor than normal lung.

TCRbeta libraries were built with three rounds of nested PCR, modified from ARM-PCR. TCRdb recomputed calls from the multiplex PCR reads with MiXCR, one row per CDR3 protein. This sample has tens of thousands of distinct CDR3 sequences; roughly 76% occur once, and the top ten carry roughly 14%. Germline V CDR1 and CDR2: MNHNS, SASEGT. The CDR3 covers 14 residues. RNA was extracted from bulk tissue without any cell sorting. The chain has TRBV6-1 and TRBJ2-3; no clear D gene. The source is a woman aged 45-60 years with non-small cell lung cancer. Input material: lung tumor tissue. DNA for the CDR3: TGTGACAGCAGTGCTCGGGTCTTAACAGATACGCAGTATTTT. Protein: CDSSARVLTDTQYF.